This T cell receptor beta chain is from a study of cytomegalovirus exposure and HLA in healthy donors. A multiplex PCR was run with 60 Vbeta primers and 13 Jbeta primers. Sequencing was performed with immunoSEQ multiplex PCR; in TCRdb, only in-frame clones are kept and a portion is missing. The data show over 150,000 clones, around 72% seen once. Donors were ostensibly healthy at sampling, although undocumented immune exposures were probable. The CDR3 spans 12 residues. The germline V gene encodes CDR1 GTSNPN and CDR2 SVGIG (reference sequence). V shed 3 bases and J shed 4 bases, with 9 bases lying between them.

The receptor was derived from a woman aged 45-65 years in good health and CMV-seropositive. The sample was PBMCs. The chain couples TRBV30 to TRBJ1-2; D perhaps matches TRBD1 (6 bases). CDR3 nucleotide sequence: TGTGCCTGGAGGGGGACAAGCTATGGCTACACCTTC. It codes for CAWRGTSYGYTF.